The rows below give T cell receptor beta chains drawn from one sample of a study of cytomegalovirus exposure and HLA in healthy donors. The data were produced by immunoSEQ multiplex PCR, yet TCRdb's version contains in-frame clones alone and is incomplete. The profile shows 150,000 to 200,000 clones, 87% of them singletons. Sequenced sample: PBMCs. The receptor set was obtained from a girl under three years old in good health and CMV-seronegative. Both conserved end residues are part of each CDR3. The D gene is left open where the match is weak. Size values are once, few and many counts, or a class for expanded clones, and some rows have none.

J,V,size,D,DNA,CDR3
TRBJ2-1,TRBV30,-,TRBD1,TGTGCCACCCCCGGGACAGGGGGAAACAATGAGCAGTTCTTC,CATPGTGGNNEQFF
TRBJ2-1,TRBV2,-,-,TGTGCCAGCATTGAGGGAGGGGGGGGGTACAATGAGCAGTTCTTC,CASIEGGGGYNEQFF
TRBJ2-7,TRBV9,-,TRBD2,TGTGCCAGCAGCGCGCGACGGACTAGCGGGACCTACGAGCAGTACTTC,CASSARRTSGTYEQYF
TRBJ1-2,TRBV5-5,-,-,TGTGCCAGCAGCTTGGGACAGGACTATGGCTACACCTTC,CASSLGQDYGYTF
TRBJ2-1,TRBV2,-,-,TGTGCCAGCAGTGATGAGGGACTGGCCTACAATGAGCAGTTCTTC,CASSDEGLAYNEQFF
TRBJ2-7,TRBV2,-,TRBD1,TGTGCCAGCAGCTCCAGACAGGGGTGGGACGAGCAGTACTTC,CASSSRQGWDEQYF
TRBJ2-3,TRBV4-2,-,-,TGTGCCAGCAGCCTGACTACCCTCGCCACAGATACGCAGTATTTT,CASSLTTLATDTQYF
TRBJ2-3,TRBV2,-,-,TGTGCCAGCAGTGGAGGGGGAGGGGAAACGCAGTATTTT,CASSGGGGETQYF
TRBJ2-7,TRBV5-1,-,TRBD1,TGCGCCAGCAGCTTGGCGGACAGGGCGCCGTCCTACGAGCAGTACTTC,CASSLADRAPSYEQYF
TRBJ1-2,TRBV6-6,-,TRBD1,TGTGCCAGCAGTTTCCTGACAGGGCGGTCAGGCTACACCTTC,CASSFLTGRSGYTF
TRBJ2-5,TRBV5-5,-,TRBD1,TGTGCCAGCAGCTTGGTGGACAGGGACCAAGAGACCCAGTACTTC,CASSLVDRDQETQYF
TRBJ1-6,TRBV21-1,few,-,TGTGCCAGCTGTGACAGGGTTTATAATTCACCCCTCCACTTT,CASCDRVYNSPLHF